This T cell receptor (beta chain) was sequenced for a study of T cell responses to AZD1222 COVID-19 vaccine. V dropped 0 bases and J dropped 4; count of bases not matched to a gene: 6. Germline CDR1 is SQVTM and CDR2 is ANQGSEA. The CDR3 spans 15 residues. Method: immunoSEQ multiplex PCR; TCRdb's copy keeps in-frame clones and lacks some. The data hold some 150,000 clones, with roughly 87% observed a single time. This clone was found once. This clonotype originated in an adult who received the AZD1222 COVID-19 vaccine. The sample consisted of peripheral blood, taken 28 days after the second AZD1222 dose. The chain carries TRBV29-1 and TRBJ2-1; 7 bases line up with TRBD2. CDR3 residues: CSVEDRSGLYNEQFF. The CDR3 nucleotides read TGCAGCGTTGAAGATCGTAGCGGGCTTTACAATGAGCAGTTCTTC.